Reported below is one T cell receptor (beta chain). No antigen is known for it. Base qualities were left out, and no much larger clone turns up one base away. This record belongs to a study of blood T cell repertoires in COVID-19 (dated by TCRdb to 2020 to 2021). Some background on the complete study: Collaborator samples came from the United States, Italy and Spain and covered acute and convalescent phases of COVID-19. The material from the prospective study consisted of cDNA or gDNA derived from T cells, B-cell-depleted T cells, or PBMCs. The dataset comprised deeply sampled blood TCRbeta repertoires from subjects exposed to, actively infected with, or recovered from COVID-19. The repertoires were made available in a free public database intended to serve as a resource for research on the immune response to SARS-CoV-2. The samples were drawn from the first 160 participants of the ongoing ImmuneRACE study and from about 1,200 subjects provided by 6 global collaborators. Sample metadata almost always included a de-identified subject ID, COVID-19 status, age in years and sex. Where available, HLA class I and class II types were obtained from metadata supplied by the sample provider rather than from assay-based typing. Results and caveats for the whole study, not just this receptor: The quantity of clinical and demographic metadata differed by source and by participant and was supplied without curation.

Inclusive of the bounding cysteine and phenylalanine, the CDR3 is 14 residues long. The kept DNA is CDR3 alone, 42 bases in frame from the first base. Trimming removed 8 bases from V and 4 bases from J, leaving 18 bases between the germline ends. The germline V gene supplies CDR1 MNHEY and CDR2 SVGAGI. TCRbeta CDR3 regions were amplified from genomic DNA by means of the immunoSEQ Assay, a bias-controlled multiplex PCR. The paper's data handling went like this. The number of nucleated cells in each sample was estimated by amplification of reference gene primers within the assay. To quantify the absolute abundance of each unique TCRbeta CDR3 rearrangement, sequence reads were collapsed and filtered. For each sample, productive Simpson clonality was calculated as the square root of Simpson's diversity index over productive rearrangements. TCRdb holds this immuneACCESS table with in-frame rearrangements only. Some clones are missing; in checked studies, unresolved V genes explain under half, and the rest has no known cause. From that table come the V and J calls and clone size; the DNA was used to work out D and trimming. The sample data list 250,000 to 300,000 clones, and 80% to 90% of these were observed just once. Roughly 5% of the sample comes from the top ten.

Collaborating institutions collected whole blood in K2EDTA tubes following their own protocols. For TCRbeta analysis, collaborators shipped samples in one of three forms: frozen whole blood, isolated PBMCs, or DNA extracted from either of those sample types. Here the chain combines TRBV6-5 and TRBJ2-7; 5 matching bases give a weak D call of TRBD2. Specimen: peripheral blood. This clonotype was obtained from an elderly man with acute or convalescent COVID-19. The DNA sequence reads TGTGCCAGCGCAACCCAGGTTTCGGGATACGAGCAGTACTTC. It specifies CASATQVSGYEQYF.